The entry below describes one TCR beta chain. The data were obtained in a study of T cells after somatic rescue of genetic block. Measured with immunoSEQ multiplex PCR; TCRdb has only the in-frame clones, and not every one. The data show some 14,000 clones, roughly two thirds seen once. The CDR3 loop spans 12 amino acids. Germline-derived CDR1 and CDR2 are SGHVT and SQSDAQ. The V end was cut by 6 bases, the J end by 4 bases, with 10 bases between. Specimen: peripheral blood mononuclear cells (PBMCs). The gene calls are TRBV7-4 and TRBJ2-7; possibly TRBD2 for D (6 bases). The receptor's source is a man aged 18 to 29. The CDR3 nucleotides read TGTGCCAGCAGGGAGGGGTTTTACGAGCAGTACTTC. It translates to CASREGFYEQYF.